The clone carrying this T cell receptor (beta chain) was observed a few times. Its antigen is unknown. This specimen comes from a study of beta chain features in type 1 diabetes. Study observations and caveats: Shorter TCRB CDR3s, moderately but significantly so, were found in Type 1 diabetes patients in all four CD4+ subsets. Fewer insertions but more deletions were seen at VDJ junctions in type 1 diabetes patients.

The entirety of the isolated RNA underwent reverse transcription, so expressed TCRB transcripts were sequenced. Profiling relied on immunoSEQ multiplex PCR, and the TCRdb table lists in-frame clones only, not all of them. Here the sample spans 630,000 or so clones, roughly 13% being singletons. Naive, central memory, regulatory and stem cell-like memory cells within the CD4+ compartment were sorted using CD45RO/CCR7/CD25/CD127/CD95/CD27. This CDR3 contains 15 residues. Germline CDR1 GTSNPN, CDR2 SVGIG (reference sequence). V was cut by 0 bases and J by 9 bases, with 15 bases left in between. Input material: naive CD4+ T cells from blood. The TCR comes from a man in his late teens or twenties with type 1 diabetes. V and J are TRBV30 and TRBJ1-6, with D perhaps TRBD1 (5 bases). The CDR3 nucleotides read TGTGCCTGGAGTGTACAACTCCAGGGAGGTTCACCCCTCCACTTT. It codes for CAWSVQLQGGSPLHF.